This is a list of T cell receptor beta chains from one sample in a study of cytomegalovirus exposure and HLA in healthy donors. TCRdb keeps only in-frame clones here, not all; method: immunoSEQ multiplex PCR. The table has about 150,000 clones, roughly 62% seen once; the top ten hold approximately 1.8%. Sequencing was carried out using PBMCs. Receptor source: a male donor in good health and CMV-seronegative. The CDR3 runs from the conserved cysteine through the conserved F or W. The order of the fields is D gene, V gene, J gene, clone size, CDR3 protein, CDR3 DNA. A D gene is named only where the DNA matches it firmly. Only part of the rows carry a size: once, few, many, or a class if the clone is expanded.

NA	TRBV30	TRBJ2-7	few	CAWSVLLRQEQYF	TGTGCCTGGAGTGTATTACTTCGACAGGAGCAGTACTTC
NA	TRBV10-3	TRBJ2-1	once	CAISEEGSSYNEQFF	TGTGCCATCAGTGAAGAGGGAAGCTCCTACAATGAGCAGTTCTTC
TRBD2	TRBV7-2	TRBJ2-1	NA	CASSRTLAGSYNEQFF	TGTGCCAGCAGTCGGACACTAGCGGGGAGTTACAATGAGCAGTTCTTC
TRBD2	TRBV7-8	TRBJ2-5	NA	CASSPWRASGGAGRETQYF	TGTGCCAGCAGCCCCTGGCGGGCTAGCGGGGGGGCCGGTAGGGAGACCCAGTACTTC
NA	TRBV4-1	TRBJ1-2	NA	CASSAGAGNYGYTF	TGCGCCAGCAGCGCAGGGGCAGGTAACTATGGCTACACCTTC
NA	TRBV5-1	TRBJ2-5	NA	CASSLGQGGEETQYF	TGCGCCAGCAGCTTGGGGCAGGGAGGCGAAGAGACCCAGTACTTC
NA	TRBV11-3	TRBJ1-1	NA	CASSLESGAGSTEAFF	TGTGCCAGCAGCTTAGAATCAGGCGCCGGGAGCACTGAAGCTTTCTTT
TRBD1	TRBV9	TRBJ2-7	NA	CASSLGQGPNSAEQYF	TGTGCCAGCAGCCTCGGACAGGGACCAAACTCCGCCGAGCAGTACTTC
NA	TRBV7-2	TRBJ2-5	NA	CASIKGSGGFQETQYF	TGTGCCAGCATCAAAGGATCGGGGGGCTTCCAAGAGACCCAGTACTTC
NA	TRBV7-8	TRBJ1-1	NA	CASSLGPGSGTEAFF	TGTGCCAGCAGCTTAGGTCCCGGGTCCGGCACTGAAGCTTTCTTT
TRBD2	TRBV5-1	TRBJ2-3	NA	CSSSSGTSIADTQYF	TGCTCCAGCAGCTCAGGGACTAGCATAGCAGATACGCAGTATTTT
NA	TRBV7-6	TRBJ1-1	NA	CASSLERGTEAFF	TGTGCCAGCAGCTTAGAGCGGGGAACTGAAGCTTTCTTT
NA	TRBV29-1	TRBJ1-2	NA	CSVEDYGYGYTF	TGCAGCGTTGAAGATTACGGGTATGGCTACACCTTC
NA	TRBV4-2	TRBJ1-3	medium-sized	CASSLRAGNSGNTIYF	TGTGCCAGCAGCCTCCGAGCAGGCAACTCTGGAAACACCATATATTTT
NA	TRBV4-1	TRBJ1-4	few	CASSQGARTYATNEKLFF	TGCGCCAGCAGCCAGGGAGCGCGGACGTATGCAACTAATGAAAAACTGTTTTTT
TRBD1	TRBV5-4	TRBJ2-6	few	CASSKGTGDPGANVLTF	TGTGCCAGCAGCAAAGGGACAGGGGATCCTGGGGCCAACGTCCTGACTTTC
NA	TRBV6-5	TRBJ1-2	NA	CASSYTLTGISGYPF	TGTGCCAGCAGTTACACGCTAACAGGGATAAGTGGCTACCCCTTC
TRBD2	TRBV7-2	TRBJ2-7	NA	CASSLGLAQRYEQYF	TGTGCCAGCAGCCTTGGACTAGCGCAAAGGTACGAGCAGTACTTC
TRBD2	TRBV4-3	TRBJ2-7	NA	CASSRVAGTSGYEQYF	TGCGCCAGCAGCCGAGTGGCGGGGACTAGCGGGTACGAGCAGTACTTC
TRBD2	TRBV5-4	TRBJ2-1	NA	CASKSGTSGGRPYNEQFF	TGTGCCAGCAAATCCGGGACTAGCGGGGGGAGGCCCTACAATGAGCAGTTCTTC
NA	TRBV5-4	TRBJ2-1	few	CASRLAGIGEQFF	TGTGCCAGCAGGCTGGCCGGGATCGGTGAGCAGTTCTTC
NA	TRBV5-4	TRBJ2-2	few	CASSLDPPAGELFF	TGTGCCAGCAGCTTGGACCCCCCGGCCGGGGAGCTGTTTTTT
TRBD2	TRBV6-6	TRBJ2-1	once	CASSGTSTEQFF	TGTGCCAGCTCTGGGACTAGCACTGAGCAGTTCTTC
NA	TRBV9	TRBJ2-5	few	CASSVGDSGGRETQYF	TGTGCCAGCAGCGTAGGGGACTCGGGGGGCAGGGAGACCCAGTACTTC
TRBD1	TRBV11-2	TRBJ2-7	NA	CAIPGQGIYEQYF	TGTGCCATACCGGGACAGGGAATCTATGAGCAGTACTTC
TRBD1	TRBV9	TRBJ2-6	once	CASSYTGAGANVLTF	TGTGCCAGCAGCTATACAGGGGCTGGGGCCAACGTCCTGACTTTC
TRBD1	TRBV7-2	TRBJ2-3	NA	CASSRDRSTDTQYF	TGTGCCAGCAGCAGGGACAGGAGCACAGATACGCAGTATTTT
NA	TRBV18	TRBJ2-7	NA	CASSPGERSHQYF	TGTGCCAGCTCACCAGGCGAGAGGAGTCACCAGTACTTC
TRBD2	TRBV19	TRBJ2-1	NA	CASSIEGLAGAPSYNEQFF	TGTGCCAGTAGTATAGAGGGACTAGCGGGGGCCCCCTCCTACAATGAGCAGTTCTTC
NA	TRBV9	TRBJ2-3	NA	CASSVGVNGNTDTQYF	TGTGCCAGCAGCGTAGGTGTAAACGGGAACACAGATACGCAGTATTTT
NA	TRBV12-5	TRBJ2-2	few	CASVRRGNTGELFF	TGTGCTAGTGTAAGAAGGGGTAACACCGGGGAGCTGTTTTTT
TRBD2	TRBV11-2	TRBJ2-1	NA	CASSLGTIRHEQFF	TGTGCCAGCAGCCTCGGGACTATCCGCCATGAGCAGTTCTTC
NA	TRBV18	TRBJ2-5	NA	CASSRGKDSGTQYF	TGTGCCAGCTCACGAGGGAAGGATTCGGGGACCCAGTACTTC
NA	TRBV9	TRBJ1-1	NA	CASSVTGSVNTEAFF	TGTGCCAGCAGCGTAACCGGAAGCGTGAACACTGAAGCTTTCTTT
NA	TRBV7-8	TRBJ1-5	NA	CASSPALGNQPQHF	TGTGCCAGCAGCCCCGCGCTGGGCAATCAGCCCCAGCATTTT
NA	TRBV7-8	TRBJ1-2	NA	CASSPKRIGTGKSNYGYTF	TGTGCCAGCAGTCCCAAGAGAATAGGGACTGGAAAATCTAACTATGGCTACACCTTC
NA	TRBV19	TRBJ1-2	NA	CASSATGLKSLYYGYTF	TGTGCCAGTAGTGCAACAGGGTTGAAGTCCCTCTATTATGGCTACACCTTC
TRBD1	TRBV5-8	TRBJ2-5	few	CASSSQGRGQETQYF	TGTGCCAGCAGCTCCCAAGGCAGGGGGCAAGAGACCCAGTACTTC
NA	TRBV4-1	TRBJ2-3	few	CASSQEEGWWVTDTQYF	TGCGCCAGCAGCCAAGAGGAGGGGTGGTGGGTCACAGATACGCAGTATTTT
NA	TRBV27	TRBJ1-5	NA	CASSWGNNQPQHF	TGTGCCAGCAGTTGGGGCAACAATCAGCCCCAGCATTTT
TRBD1	TRBV4-2	TRBJ1-1	NA	CASSQGFPGQMNTEAFF	TGTGCCAGCAGCCAAGGGTTTCCGGGACAGATGAACACTGAAGCTTTCTTT
TRBD1	TRBV28	TRBJ1-4	NA	CASRGQANEKLFF	TGTGCCAGCAGGGGACAGGCTAATGAAAAACTGTTTTTT
NA	TRBV7-2	TRBJ2-7	NA	CASSSGTGRGEQYF	TGTGCCAGCAGCTCTGGCACAGGGAGAGGCGAGCAGTACTTC
NA	TRBV5-4	TRBJ2-3	NA	CASSLSPGSTDTQYF	TGTGCCAGCAGCTTGAGTCCGGGAAGCACAGATACGCAGTATTTT
NA	TRBV4-2	TRBJ2-2	NA	CASSQGQGRLAGELFF	TGTGCCAGCAGCCAAGGCCAGGGGCGCCTGGCCGGGGAGCTGTTTTTT
NA	TRBV28	TRBJ2-7	NA	CASSLLSGAAYEQYF	TGTGCCAGCAGTTTATTGTCAGGGGCTGCCTACGAGCAGTACTTC
NA	TRBV27	TRBJ2-5	NA	CASSPTGRTQYF	TGTGCCAGCAGTCCCACTGGGCGGACCCAGTACTTC
NA	TRBV7-2	TRBJ2-7	NA	CASSPHKDSNEQYF	TGTGCCAGCAGCCCACACAAGGACTCGAACGAGCAGTACTTC
TRBD1	TRBV27	TRBJ1-5	NA	CASSLRGTAEQPQHF	TGTGCCAGCAGTTTACGGGGGACAGCGGAGCAGCCCCAGCATTTT
NA	TRBV5-8	TRBJ1-5	NA	CASSLAVYSNQPQHF	TGTGCCAGCAGCTTGGCCGTTTATAGCAATCAGCCCCAGCATTTT
NA	TRBV29-1	TRBJ1-4	few	CSAAPGASNEKLFF	TGCAGCGCGGCCCCAGGGGCTTCTAATGAAAAACTGTTTTTT
NA	TRBV19	TRBJ2-3	NA	CASSIGPQGSTDTQYF	TGTGCCAGTAGTATAGGTCCGCAGGGTAGCACAGATACGCAGTATTTT
TRBD2	TRBV9	TRBJ2-5	NA	CASSVGLTSGGAETQYF	TGTGCCAGCAGCGTAGGTCTGACTAGCGGGGGGGCTGAGACCCAGTACTTC
NA	TRBV25-1	TRBJ2-2	NA	CASSEYQQPSGELFF	TGTGCCAGCAGTGAATATCAACAGCCAAGTGGGGAGCTGTTTTTT
TRBD1	TRBV11-3	TRBJ2-3	NA	CASSRRDSYTDTQYF	TGTGCCAGCAGCCGCCGGGACAGCTACACAGATACGCAGTATTTT
NA	TRBV2	TRBJ2-7	few	CASKRSGVGYEQYF	TGTGCCAGCAAGAGATCAGGGGTGGGCTACGAGCAGTACTTC
TRBD1	TRBV27	TRBJ1-1	few	CASNPRQGVNTEAFF	TGTGCCAGCAACCCTCGACAGGGTGTGAACACTGAAGCTTTCTTT
TRBD1	TRBV5-4	TRBJ1-4	NA	CASSVGQGTNEKLFF	TGTGCCAGCAGCGTGGGACAGGGAACTAATGAAAAACTGTTTTTT